Below, 8 T cell receptor beta chains from the same sample are listed, as sequenced in a study of shared clonotypes between healthy human individuals. Using immunoSEQ multiplex PCR, the repertoire was profiled, and TCRdb retains in-frame clones only, with some absent. This sample has a few million clones; roughly 92% occur once, and the top ten carry about 0.13%. Material: naive CD4+ T cells sorted from blood. Described subset: CD45RA+ positively selected. The receptors shown here come from a man aged 18-30 years in good health.

The V call is TRBV6-5, the J call TRBJ2-4, with 8 bases that match TRBD1. V lost 2 bases to trimming and J lost 15 bases; unmatched junction nucleotides: 3. The CDR3 has 11 amino acids. Per the germline V gene, CDR1 is MNHEY and CDR2 is SVGAGI. The CDR3 loop is CASSYLQGVYF. The CDR3 nucleotides read TGTGCCAGCAGTTACCTACAGGGGGTGTACTTC.

CDR3 sequence: CASSLGTAASVETQYF. DNA of the CDR3: TGTGCCAGCAGCTTAGGTACGGCAGCCTCTGTAGAGACCCAGTACTTC. This chain connects TRBV7-9 to TRBJ2-5; D is unclear. V lost 1 base, J lost 4 bases, and 16 bases lay in between. This CDR3 contains 16 residues. Germline CDR1 is SEHNR and CDR2 is FQNEAQ (reference sequence).

This clone was counted a single time. The chain couples TRBV2 to TRBJ2-5; 9 bases are a match to TRBD1. V trimming: 7 bases; J trimming: 5 bases; junction bases outside the gene matches: 11. The germline V gene has CDR1 SNHLY and CDR2 FYNNEI. The CDR3 totals 15 residues. CDR3 sequence reads: CASNFDRGSVETQYF. CDR3 sequence (DNA): TGTGCCAGCAACTTCGACAGGGGGTCCGTTGAGACCCAGTACTTC.

The J gene is TRBJ2-1, the V gene TRBV18; D unclear. The CDR3 is 12 amino acids. The V gene's germline CDR1 is KGHSH and CDR2 LQKENI. V lost 5 bases, J lost 4 bases, and 6 bases lay in between. This chain's CDR3 is CASSALYNEQFF. The CDR3 DNA is TGTGCCAGCTCAGCGCTGTACAATGAGCAGTTCTTC.

This sequence joins TRBV10-2 and TRBJ1-2; D is unclear. V dropped 0 bases and J dropped 4 bases, with 6 bases sitting between them. CDR3 length: 13 residues. CDR1 is WSHSY, CDR2 SAAADI, per germline. The CDR3 sequence is CASSESTSYGYTF. DNA of the CDR3: TGCGCCAGCAGTGAGTCGACAAGCTATGGCTACACCTTC.

A remark on this clone: Other DNA sequences from this sample encode an identical CDR3 as well. J is TRBJ1-5 and V is TRBV30, with 10 bases matching TRBD1. The germline CDR1 and CDR2 sequences are GTSNPN and SVGIG (reference sequence). CDR3 length equals 13 residues. J gave up 4 bases and V 3 bases, and 0 bases lay outside the gene matches. CDR3 sequence: CAWRGQGNQPQHF. The CDR3 region has the DNA TGTGCCTGGAGGGGACAGGGGAATCAGCCCCAGCATTTT. The whole variable domain, filled in from reference TRBV30 and TRBJ1-5, reads SQTIHQWPATLVQPVGSPLSLECTVEGTSNPNLYWYRQAAGRGLQLLFYSVGIGQISSEVPQNLSASRPQDRQFILSSKKLLLSDSGFYLCAWRGQGNQPQHFGDGTRLSIL.

Worth noting for this clone: Other DNA sequences in the same sample also yield this CDR3. The V gene is TRBV5-6, the J gene TRBJ1-1, with 7 bases that match TRBD1. Germline CDR1 reads SGHDT; CDR2 reads YYEEEE. J was trimmed by 2 bases and V by 1 base; bases with no gene match: 2. The CDR3 loop spans 14 amino acids. As DNA, the CDR3 is TGTGCCAGCAGCTTGAGACAGGGCAACACTGAAGCTTTCTTT. Translating gives CASSLRQGNTEAFF.

The chain links TRBV28 to TRBJ2-7, with 9 bases lining up with TRBD1. The CDR3 has 12 amino acids. In germline, CDR1 is MDHEN, CDR2 SYDVKM. Unmatched junction bases numbered 7, after V lost 9 bases and J lost 7 bases. The CDR3 loop reads CASNRGPWEQYF. CDR3 bases: TGTGCCAGTAACAGGGGGCCGTGGGAGCAGTACTTC.